The subject of this entry is one T cell receptor beta chain. The protocol was immunoSEQ multiplex PCR, while the TCRdb copy is restricted to in-frame clones and leaves out a portion. The table lists around 200,000 clones, roughly nine tenths of them singletons. The data were taken from a study of blood T cell repertoires in COVID-19. Background on the study: There were acute and convalescent COVID-19 samples, and they came from the United States, Italy and Spain. PBMCs, B-cell-depleted T cells, or T cells were the source of the cDNA or gDNA that made up the material.

Sequenced material: peripheral blood. The receptor comes from a man between 40 and 49 years old with acute or convalescent COVID-19.

The CDR3 DNA reads TGCAGCGTCCGCGGGGCGGGAGGCACTGAAGCTTTCTTT. Translated: CSVRGAGGTEAFF. This rearrangement joins TRBV29-1 to TRBJ1-1; tentative D call: TRBD1 (5 bases). V was shortened by 6 bases and J by 4 bases, with 15 bases between the two germline ends. The CDR3 extends over 13 amino acids. Germline lookup yields CDR1 SQVTM and CDR2 ANQGSEA.